This T cell receptor beta chain comes out of a study of human T cells and chemical hapten exposure. This clonotype appeared a few times. The time point denotes: patch test 1, 2 weeks after DPC sensitization. Treatment reported: therapeutic diphenylcyclopropenone sensitization with weekly scalp DPC. There are 16 residues in the CDR3. V gave up 0 bases and J gave up 9 bases; unmatched junction bases: 9. One entry per CDR3 protein, called by TCRdb with MiXCR from the RACE reads. Among fewer than 400,000 distinct CDR3 sequences listed, around 6.9% were seen once. The sequence derives from a woman aged 18-30 years with alopecia areata. Some clones in this sample may be carry-over from other donors' samples. V is TRBV12-3 or TRBV12-4 and J is TRBJ2-1; TRBD1 matches at 9 bases. Sequenced material: whole blood, taken in connection with sensitization to the hapten diphenylcyclopropenone (DPC). Written as DNA, the CDR3 is TGTGCCAGCAGTTTAGCAACAGGGGGCGTTAACGGTGAGCAGTTCTTC. It specifies CASSLATGGVNGEQFF.